This T cell receptor (beta chain) was recorded in a study of T cell repertoires in cytomegalovirus infection. Points on this clonotype: Antigen unknown.

Germline CDR1 reads WSHSY; CDR2 reads SAAADI. Trimming at V came to 3 bases and at J to 6 bases, leaving 1 base not matched to a gene. The CDR3 is 14 residues long. Overall study findings and caveats: CMV-specific HLA-C-restricted TCR beta clonotypes dominated the ex vivo response.

MiXCR, applied by TCRdb to the reads, yields one record per CDR3 protein. This table has around 300,000 distinct CDR3 sequences, around 25% appearing once. Source: cultured PBMCs, taken from culture after CMV antigen stimulation. The rearrangement joins TRBV10-2 to TRBJ2-1, with 11 bases matching TRBD2. The sequence derives from a human donor in good health (CMV status not recorded). Some clones in this sample may be carry-over from other donors' samples. The DNA of the CDR3 is TGCGCCAGCAGTGATAGCGGGAGGGGCAATGAGCAGTTCTTC. This translates into CASSDSGRGNEQFF.